The next 28 T cell receptor beta chains were all read from a single sample in a study of T cell repertoires in cytomegalovirus infection. TCRdb used MiXCR to reprocess the reads, holding one entry per CDR3 protein. Of 400,000 or so distinct CDR3 sequences in the sample, around a sixth are singletons; the top ten hold around 8.6%. Specimen: PBMCs. These receptors all come from a human donor in good health (CMV status not recorded). Some clones in this sample may be carry-over from other donors' samples.

The chain couples TRBV12-3 or TRBV12-4 to TRBJ1-5, with D possibly matching TRBD1 (5 bases). V lost 1 base, J lost 11 bases, and 15 bases lay in between. This CDR3 has 14 residues. CDR3 nucleotide sequence: TGTGCCAGCAGTTTAGAGGGACTGGGGAAGTCCCAGCATTTT. Translation gives CASSLEGLGKSQHF.

V usage is TRBV19 and J usage is TRBJ2-7; maybe TRBD2 (6 bases). V lost 3 bases and J 4 bases, leaving 19 bases between the germline ends. Germline CDR1 reads LNHDA; CDR2 reads SQIVND (reference sequence). The CDR3 runs 16 residues. CDR3 DNA sequence: TGTGCCAGTAGTATGGATACCTCGGGTGGAGGGTACGAGCAGTACTTC. The encoded protein is CASSMDTSGGGYEQYF.

The chain has TRBV5-1 and TRBJ2-1; D not resolved. Germline CDR1 reads SGHRS; CDR2 reads YFSETQ. Trimming removed 7 bases at V and 4 bases at J, with 15 bases between. The CDR3 loop spans 14 amino acids. The CDR3 region is CASSPPPQYNEQFF. CDR3 DNA sequence: TGCGCCAGCTCTCCTCCCCCACAATACAATGAGCAGTTCTTC.

This clonotype was seen repeatedly, ten times or more. The genes are TRBV7-2 and TRBJ2-3; TRBD2 is a possible D gene (6 bases). CDR3 length: 14 residues. Germline loops: CDR1 SGHTA, CDR2 FQGNSA. V dropped 4 bases and J dropped 4 bases, with 12 bases sitting between them. CDR3 loop: CASSSDWGADTQYF. Written as DNA, the CDR3 is TGTGCCAGCAGCTCGGACTGGGGGGCAGATACGCAGTATTTT. Full variable domain (rest looked up from reference TRBV7-2 and TRBJ2-3): GAGVSQSPSNKVTEKGKDVELRCDPISGHTALYWYRQSLGQGLEFLIYFQGNSAPDKSGLPSDRFSAERTGGSVSTLTIQRTQQEDSAVYLCASSSDWGADTQYFGPGTRLTVL.

The V call is TRBV7-6, the J call TRBJ2-7; D is perhaps TRBD1 or TRBD2 (6 bases each). In germline, CDR1 is SGHVS, CDR2 FNYEAQ. Trimming left V 1 base short and J 7 bases short, with 14 bases between. CDR3 size: 14 residues. The CDR3 reads CASSLGGALWEQYF. CDR3 in DNA: TGTGCCAGCAGCTTAGGGGGGGCCCTCTGGGAGCAGTACTTC. Full variable domain (remainder filled in from reference TRBV7-6 and TRBJ2-7): GAGVSQSPRYKVTKRGQDVALRCDPISGHVSLYWYRQALGQGPEFLTYFNYEAQQDKSGLPNDRFSAERPEGSISTLTIQRTEQRDSAMYRCASSLGGALWEQYFGPGTRLTVT.

This clonotype was counted ten times or more. The V call is TRBV6-1, the J call TRBJ1-2; D is unclear. Germline V gene lookup returns CDR1 MNHNS and CDR2 SASEGT. V lost 5 bases and J lost 4, with 17 bases in between. The CDR3 totals 15 residues. CDR3 sequence: CASSYSVPVTYGYTF. In DNA form, the CDR3 reads TGTGCCAGCAGTTATAGCGTCCCAGTGACCTATGGCTACACCTTC.

At least ten counts were recorded for this clonotype. The chain carries TRBV2 and TRBJ2-1; no definite D call. CDR3 length: 12 amino acids. V gave up 2 bases and J gave up 7 bases, with 6 bases separating them. Germline V gene sequence: CDR1 SNHLY, CDR2 FYNNEI. The CDR3 DNA sequence: TGTGCCAGCAGTGAAAACGGGAATGAGCAGTTCTTC. Amino acids: CASSENGNEQFF.

The sample holds many counts of this clonotype. This sequence joins TRBV7-6 and TRBJ2-7; D unresolved. CDR1 is SGHVS and CDR2 is FNYEAQ in the germline V gene. The CDR3 is made up of 13 amino acids. Deletions cut 3 bases from V and 2 bases from J, with 8 bases between. CDR3: CASSFDGAYEQYF. The DNA for the CDR3 is TGTGCCAGCAGCTTCGACGGAGCCTACGAGCAGTACTTC.

J is TRBJ2-5 and V is TRBV5-4; D call uncertain. Germline CDR1 reads SGHNT; CDR2 reads YYREEE (reference sequence). Trimming removed 0 bases from V and 2 bases from J, with 8 bases in between. The length of the CDR3 is 14 residues. CDR3 sequence reads: CASSLASTQETQYF. The CDR3 DNA reads as TGTGCCAGCAGCTTGGCTTCTACTCAAGAGACCCAGTACTTC.

The chain links TRBV11-2 to TRBJ2-1, with 7 bases matching TRBD1. The CDR3 is made up of 15 amino acids. V gave up 7 bases and J gave up 9 bases; unmatched junction bases: 15. Germline lookup yields CDR1 SGHAT and CDR2 FQNNGV. DNA of the CDR3: TGTGCCAGCACCTTGTTAGGGGGCCCCCCAGCTGAGCAGTTCTTC. Protein sequence: CASTLLGGPPAEQFF.

Many counts were recorded for this clonotype. The chain carries TRBV7-2 and TRBJ1-4, with D perhaps TRBD1 (5 bases). V was trimmed by 5 bases and J by 8 bases, leaving 12 bases between them. This CDR3 comprises 13 residues. The germline V gene has CDR1 SGHTA and CDR2 FQGNSA. The CDR3 DNA reads as TGTGCCAGCAGCGCACGGGGCTCCGAAAAACTGTTTTTT. It specifies CASSARGSEKLFF.

This clonotype was observed many times. This chain links TRBV11-2 with TRBJ1-4, with a tentative D call TRBD1 (5 bases). From germline, CDR1 is SGHAT and CDR2 FQNNGV. Deletions cut 5 bases from V and 13 bases from J, with 20 bases between. There are 14 residues in the CDR3. For the CDR3, the DNA is TGTGCCAGCAGCCCCCAGGGCACCCTGAACGGACTGTTTTTT. As protein: CASSPQGTLNGLFF.

This clonotype occurred a few times. The chain is built from TRBV12-5 and TRBJ1-1, with D possibly matching TRBD1 (5 bases). Trimming removed 4 bases from V and 4 bases from J, with 7 bases in between. CDR1 is LGHNT and CDR2 is FRNRAP in the germline V gene. This CDR3 has 12 amino acids. The DNA for the CDR3 is TGTGCTAGTGGTTCAGGGCGCACTGAAGCTTTCTTT. As protein: CASGSGRTEAFF.

This clonotype was recorded many times. The V and J genes are TRBV7-9 and TRBJ2-7, with unresolved D. Deletions cut 5 bases from V and 3 bases from J, with 11 bases between. The CDR3 spans 13 residues. Germline V gene sequence: CDR1 SEHNR, CDR2 FQNEAQ (reference sequence). The CDR3 DNA is TGTGCCAGCAGCCCCACCTCAGGCTACGAGCAGTACTTC. This sequence encodes CASSPTSGYEQYF. Full variable domain (remainder filled in from reference TRBV7-9 and TRBJ2-7): DTGVSQNPRHKITKRGQNVTFRCDPISEHNRLYWYRQTLGQGPEFLTYFQNEAQLEKSRLLSDRFSAERPKGSFSTLEIQRTEQGDSAMYLCASSPTSGYEQYFGPGTRLTVT.

This clonotype showed up many times. The gene calls are TRBV11-1 and TRBJ2-1; 7 bases are a match to TRBD1. This CDR3 comprises 13 residues. Germline CDR1 reads SGHAT; CDR2 reads FQDESV (reference sequence). Germline trimming cut 5 bases from V and 5 bases from J; bases unmatched to any gene: 3. In DNA, the CDR3 is TGTGCCAGCAGCGCGGACAGGCACAATGAGCAGTTCTTC. Translating it yields CASSADRHNEQFF.

The J gene is TRBJ2-3, the V gene TRBV6-1; a weak D match, TRBD1 (6 bases). V lost 2 bases and J lost 4, with 10 bases in between. The CDR3 contains 14 residues. The germline gives CDR1 MNHNS, CDR2 SASEGT. The DNA for the CDR3 is TGTGCCAGCAGTGAATCCGGACAGTCAGATACGCAGTATTTT. It translates to CASSESGQSDTQYF.

In this sample, this clonotype turned up many times. This rearrangement joins TRBV7-2 to TRBJ2-1; no definite D call. Trimming pared 3 bases from V and 0 bases from J, leaving 9 bases between. This CDR3 comprises 15 residues. CDR1 is SGHTA, CDR2 FQGNSA, per germline. The CDR3 DNA reads TGTGCCAGCAGCTTGAGGCTGAGCTCCTACAATGAGCAGTTCTTC. This translates into CASSLRLSSYNEQFF.

Only a few counts were recorded for this clonotype. V and J are TRBV5-4 and TRBJ1-2; 10 nucleotides line up with TRBD1. CDR3 length equals 15 residues. V lost 6 bases and J lost 4; bases outside the gene matches: 9. Germline V gives CDR1 SGHNT, CDR2 YYREEE (reference sequence). The CDR3 sequence: CASTDGQGVFYGYTF. The CDR3 DNA reads TGTGCCAGCACCGACGGACAGGGGGTTTTCTATGGCTACACCTTC.

The V gene is TRBV19, the J gene TRBJ2-5; D gene uncertain. This CDR3 has 14 residues. Trimming stripped 7 bases from V and 0 bases from J, with 12 bases between. Germline V gene data show CDR1 as LNHDA and CDR2 as SQIVND (reference sequence). CDR3 bases: TGTGCCAGTACAGCCAGCCAACACCAAGAGACCCAGTACTTC. Encoded protein: CASTASQHQETQYF.

This clonotype turned up a few times. This rearrangement joins TRBV20-1 to TRBJ1-1; 7 positions match TRBD1. Germline values: CDR1 DFQATT, CDR2 SNEGSKA (reference sequence). The J segment lost 1 base and the V segment lost 2 bases, leaving 4 bases of the junction unmatched. The CDR3 runs to 14 residues. The CDR3 protein is CSARYRGRNTEAFF. For the CDR3, the DNA is TGCAGTGCTAGATACAGGGGACGGAACACTGAAGCTTTCTTT.

This clonotype was detected many times. The chain combines TRBV7-2 with TRBJ2-5; 15 nucleotides agree with TRBD2. Germline V gene data show CDR1 as SGHTA and CDR2 as FQGNSA. The V and J ends lost 4 bases and 5 bases, in that order; junction bases with no gene match: 8. This CDR3 contains 17 residues. DNA of the CDR3: TGTGCCAGCAGCTCTAGGACTAGCGGGAGGGCCCGGGAGACCCAGTACTTC. As protein: CASSSRTSGRARETQYF. The whole variable domain, remainder taken from reference TRBV7-2 and TRBJ2-5, is GAGVSQSPSNKVTEKGKDVELRCDPISGHTALYWYRQSLGQGLEFLIYFQGNSAPDKSGLPSDRFSAERTGGSVSTLTIQRTQQEDSAVYLCASSSRTSGRARETQYFGPGTRLLVL.

This clonotype appeared a few times. The chain employs TRBV7-9 and TRBJ2-2; 8 bases fit TRBD2. Germline V gives CDR1 SEHNR, CDR2 FQNEAQ (reference sequence). V lost 4 bases to trimming and J lost 4 bases; unmatched junction nucleotides: 11. The CDR3 is 17 amino acids. CDR3 protein: CASSSTLGRESTGELFF. CDR3 DNA: TGTGCCAGCAGCTCCACTCTCGGGAGGGAGAGCACCGGGGAGCTGTTTTTT.

The rearrangement links TRBV2 to TRBJ2-7, with 7 bases lining up with TRBD1. The V gene's germline CDR1 is SNHLY and CDR2 FYNNEI. This CDR3 has 14 amino acids. After removal of 5 bases from V and 1 base from J, the junction contained 5 bases not matched to a gene. The CDR3, as DNA: TGTGCCAGCAGTTGGACAGGATATTCCTACGAGCAGTACTTC. Translation gives CASSWTGYSYEQYF. Filled out from reference TRBV2 and TRBJ2-7, the complete variable domain reads EPEVTQTPSHQVTQMGQEVILRCVPISNHLYFYWYRQILGQKVEFLVSFYNNEISEKSEIFDDQFSVERPDGSNFTLKIRSTKLEDSAMYFCASSWTGYSYEQYFGPGTRLTVT.

This clonotype was observed a handful of times. V is TRBV6-5 and J is TRBJ2-3; TRBD2 agrees at 9 bases. J gave up 4 bases and V 7 bases, and 6 bases lay outside the gene matches. The CDR3 spans 14 residues. CDR1 and CDR2 from the germline V gene are MNHEY and SVGAGI. The DNA for the CDR3 is TGTGCCAGCAAATCGCGGGGGGGGGCAGATACGCAGTATTTT. Protein: CASKSRGGADTQYF.

This clonotype was found a few times. The chain combines TRBV12-3 or TRBV12-4 with TRBJ1-1, with a possible D match to TRBD1 (5 bases). The CDR3 covers 14 residues. Trimming removed 6 bases at V and 0 bases at J, with 11 bases between. This CDR3 reads CASSQDTMNTEAFF. CDR3 coding DNA: TGTGCCAGCAGCCAGGACACGATGAACACTGAAGCTTTCTTT.

The gene calls are TRBV2 and TRBJ2-3; D possibly corresponds to TRBD1 (6 bases). CDR3 length: 15 amino acids. The V end was cut by 9 bases, the J end by 5 bases, with 21 bases between. CDR1 and CDR2 from the germline V gene are SNHLY and FYNNEI. The CDR3 spells CASGGERFQGDTQYF. The CDR3 bases are TGTGCCAGTGGGGGCGAGCGCTTCCAAGGAGATACGCAGTATTTT.

In this sample, this clonotype turned up a few times. The chain links TRBV20-1 to TRBJ2-3; 10 bases match TRBD2. With 4 bases clipped from V and 0 bases from J, the junction kept 7 bases outside the gene matches. This CDR3 has 16 amino acids. Germline V CDR1 and CDR2: DFQATT, SNEGSKA (reference sequence). The CDR3 region is CSATLGLAESTDTQYF. CDR3 in DNA: TGCAGTGCTACCCTCGGACTAGCGGAAAGCACAGATACGCAGTATTTT.

Many counts were recorded for this clonotype. The V and J genes are TRBV12-3 or TRBV12-4 and TRBJ1-5; D gene uncertain. The V gene lost 3 bases and the J gene lost 0 bases, with 9 bases spanning the gap. The CDR3 runs to 15 residues. In nucleotides, the CDR3 is TGTGCCAGCAGTTTCTGGACTGATAGCAATCAGCCCCAGCATTTT. Translating gives CASSFWTDSNQPQHF.